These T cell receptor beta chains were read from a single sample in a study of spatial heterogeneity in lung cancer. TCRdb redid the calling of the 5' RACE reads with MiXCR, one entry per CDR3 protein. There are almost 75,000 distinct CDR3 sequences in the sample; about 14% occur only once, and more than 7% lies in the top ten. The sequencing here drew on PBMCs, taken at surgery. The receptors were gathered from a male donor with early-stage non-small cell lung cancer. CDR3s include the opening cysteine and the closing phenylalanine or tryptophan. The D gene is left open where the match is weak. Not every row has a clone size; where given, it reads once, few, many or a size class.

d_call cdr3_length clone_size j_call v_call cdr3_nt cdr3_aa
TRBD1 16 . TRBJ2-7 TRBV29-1 TGCAGCGCCAAACGAACCGGGACAGGGGTCCCCTACGAGCAGTACTTC CSAKRTGTGVPYEQYF
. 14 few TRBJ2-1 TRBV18 TGTGCCAGCTCACTTATGAGCTCCTACAATGAGCAGTTCTTC CASSLMSSYNEQFF
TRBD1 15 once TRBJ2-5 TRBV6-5 TGTGCCAGCAGTTCCACCCGGCAGGGGGAAGAGACCCAGTACTTC CASSSTRQGEETQYF
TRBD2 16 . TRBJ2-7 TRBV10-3 TGTGCCATCAGTGATACTAGCGGCTCGACCTCCTACGAGCAGTACTTC CAISDTSGSTSYEQYF
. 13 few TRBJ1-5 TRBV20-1 TGCAGTGCTAAACTTGGGCGAGATCAGCCCCAGCATTTT CSAKLGRDQPQHF
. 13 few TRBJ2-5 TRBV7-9 TGTGCCAGCAGCTTTAGCGATCAAGAGACCCAGTACTTC CASSFSDQETQYF
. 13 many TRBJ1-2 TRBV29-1 TGCAGCGTTCGGAGGGCCACGAACTATGGCTACACCTTC CSVRRATNYGYTF
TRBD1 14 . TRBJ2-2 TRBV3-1 TGTGCCAGCAGCCTGGGACAGGGGGCCGGGGAGCTGTTTTTT CASSLGQGAGELFF
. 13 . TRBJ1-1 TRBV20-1 TGCAGTGCTAGAGAAGGTTGGCAGGGGAAAGCTTTCTTT CSAREGWQGKAFF
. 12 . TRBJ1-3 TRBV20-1 TGCAGTGCTAGGCTCCTAGGGAACACCATATATTTT CSARLLGNTIYF
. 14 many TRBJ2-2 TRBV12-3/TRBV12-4 TGTGCCAGCAGTTCACAGGGCTACACCGGGGAGCTGTTTTTT CASSSQGYTGELFF
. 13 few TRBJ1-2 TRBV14 TGTGCCAGCAGCCAATATCGGGACTTCGGCTACACCTTC CASSQYRDFGYTF
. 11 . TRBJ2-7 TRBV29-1 TGCAGCGTTGACAGGGCCCACGAGCAGTACTTC CSVDRAHEQYF
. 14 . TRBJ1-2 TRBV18 TGTGCCAGCTCACCCGTAGCCCCGAGCCTGGGCTACACCTTC CASSPVAPSLGYTF
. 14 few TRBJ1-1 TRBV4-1 TGCGCCAGCAGCAGCCCCACAGGGCGGACTGAAGCTTTCTTT CASSSPTGRTEAFF
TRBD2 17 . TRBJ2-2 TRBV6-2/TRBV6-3 TGTGCCAGCAGTTCTCGACTAGCGGGAGGTCAACCCGGGGAGCTGTTTTTT CASSSRLAGGQPGELFF
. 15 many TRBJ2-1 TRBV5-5 TGTGCCAGCAGCCCATGGATTTCCCAAGCGAATGAGCAGTTCTTC CASSPWISQANEQFF
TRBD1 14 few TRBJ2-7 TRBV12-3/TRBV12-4 TGTGCCAGCAGTCTGCGACAGGGCCCTACGAAGCAGTACTTC CASSLRQGPTKQYF
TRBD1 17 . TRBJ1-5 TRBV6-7 TGTGCCAGCAGTTACTCCTCTGACAGGGGATTGAGTCAGCCCCAGCATTTT CASSYSSDRGLSQPQHF
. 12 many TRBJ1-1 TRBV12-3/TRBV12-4 TGTGCCAGCAGTTCCGGGGTTCTTGAAGCTTTCTTT CASSSGVLEAFF
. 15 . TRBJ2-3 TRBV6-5 TGTGCCAGCAGTTACGGGGACCCGGGACGGGATACGCAGTATTTT CASSYGDPGRDTQYF
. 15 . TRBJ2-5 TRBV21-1 TGTGCCAGCAGCAACCGGACAGGGACGGTAGAGACCCAGTACTTC CASSNRTGTVETQYF
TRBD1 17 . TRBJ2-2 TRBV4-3 TGCGCCAGCAGCCAAGGGACAGGGAAAGGAAACACCGGGGAGCTGTTTTTT CASSQGTGKGNTGELFF
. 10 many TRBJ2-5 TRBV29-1 TGCAGCGGCGGAGAAGAGACCCAGTACTTC CSGGEETQYF
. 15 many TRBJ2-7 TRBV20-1 TGCAGTGCTAGAGATTATCGGGGTGACTCCTACGAGCAGTACTTC CSARDYRGDSYEQYF
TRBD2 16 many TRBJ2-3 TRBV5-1 TGCGCCAGCAACGTAGGACTAGCGGGCCTCACAGATACGCAGTATTTT CASNVGLAGLTDTQYF
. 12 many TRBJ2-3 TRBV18 TGTGCCAGCTCACCCCGTTCTGAGACGCAGTATTTT CASSPRSETQYF
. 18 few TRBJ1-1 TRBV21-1 TGTGCCAGCAGCAAAGCTGGGGGTACCGACAGGGGGCCGAGTGAAGCTTTCTTT CASSKAGGTDRGPSEAFF
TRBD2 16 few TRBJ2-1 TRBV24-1 TGTGCCACCAGTGAGTCGACTAGCGGAAAGAACAATGAGCAGTTCTTC CATSESTSGKNNEQFF
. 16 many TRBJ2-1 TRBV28 TGTGCCAGCAGTTCCCCGCCCAGCGGGCCGGCCAATGAGCAGTTCTTC CASSSPPSGPANEQFF
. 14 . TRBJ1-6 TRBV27 TGTGCCAGCAGTCCCCGGGTTTACAATTCACCCCTCCACTTT CASSPRVYNSPLHF
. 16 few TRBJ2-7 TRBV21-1 TGTGCCAGCAGCAAAGCGCTCACTAGCGCGTTCTACGAGCAGTACTTC CASSKALTSAFYEQYF
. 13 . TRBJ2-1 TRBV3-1 TGTGCCAGCAGCCCCCGAGCAAGGGATGAGCAGTTCTTC CASSPRARDEQFF
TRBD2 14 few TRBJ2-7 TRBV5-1 TGCGCCAGCAGCTTCGGGGGAGGGCCTGACGAGCAGTACTTC CASSFGGGPDEQYF
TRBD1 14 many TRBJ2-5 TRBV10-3 TGTGCCATCAGCGGGACAGAGCTTGGAGAGACCCAGTACTTC CAISGTELGETQYF
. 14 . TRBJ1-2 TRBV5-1 TGCGCCAGCAGCCCGGACGGTTCTAACTATGGCTACACCTTC CASSPDGSNYGYTF
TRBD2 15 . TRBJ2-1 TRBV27 TGTGCCAGCAGTTTTCTAGCGGGGCTTTACAATGAGCAGTTCTTC CASSFLAGLYNEQFF